The clone carrying this T cell receptor (beta chain) has a handful of counts. Its antigen is unidentified. Germline V gene sequence: CDR1 MGHRA, CDR2 YSYEKL. The CDR3 is made up of 17 amino acids. The V and J ends lost 4 bases and 5 bases, in that order; junction bases with no gene match: 12. The record originates from a study of cytomegalovirus exposure and HLA in healthy donors. Points from the study as a whole: The study labeled approximately 150 TCR beta chains cytomegalovirus-associated. The records held CMV serostatus as the only immune exposure information.

PCR involved 60 Vbeta and 13 Jbeta primers. Assay: immunoSEQ multiplex PCR; the TCRdb copy retains only in-frame clones and omits some. The sample has 150,000 to 180,000 clones, roughly 80% seen once; the top ten hold over 3%. The chain couples TRBV4-1 to TRBJ1-4, with 8 positions matching TRBD1. Source material: PBMCs. The sequence was collected from a middle-aged woman in good health and CMV-seronegative. The CDR3 spells CASSLSTHRTGNEKLFF. The DNA for the CDR3 is TGCGCCAGCAGCCTGAGCACGCATAGGACAGGGAATGAAAAACTGTTTTTT.